This passage covers 31 T cell receptor beta chains from one sample sequenced in a study of blood T cell repertoires in COVID-19. The table came from immunoSEQ multiplex PCR; TCRdb's copy has only in-frame clones and leaves some out. The repertoire holds about 110,000 clones, with approximately 70% as singletons. The sequenced sample was peripheral blood. The receptor source for this set is a woman aged 60-70 years with acute or convalescent COVID-19.

The sample holds a few counts of this clone. One end of the junction is discordant with germline, which a read error may explain. V is TRBV11-2 and J is TRBJ1-2; D unresolved. The CDR3 runs to 15 residues. CDR1 SGHAT and CDR2 FQNNGV come from the germline V gene. The CDR3 region has the DNA TGTGCCAGCAGCCTAGAGGGAGGGAATAGTCTGGGCTACACCTTC. Amino acids: CASSLEGGNSLGYTF. Drawing the rest from reference TRBV11-2 and TRBJ1-2, the complete variable domain is EAGVAQSPRYKIIEKRQSVAFWCNPISGHATLYWYQQILGQGPKLLIQFQNNGVVDDSQLPKDRFSAERLKGVDSTLKIQPAKLEDSAVYLCASSLEGGNSLGYTFGSGTRLTVV.

This chain links TRBV5-1 with TRBJ2-7, with 9 bases identical to TRBD1. The V gene's germline CDR1 is SGHRS and CDR2 YFSETQ. The V and J ends lost 3 bases and 6 bases, in that order; junction bases with no gene match: 16. CDR3 length equals 17 residues. CDR3 in amino acids: CASSSLQSRTGESEQYF. Written as DNA, the CDR3 is TGCGCCAGCAGCTCCCTACAATCGCGGACAGGGGAAAGCGAGCAGTACTTC.

The chain uses TRBV29-1 and TRBJ2-5; D remains unclear. Germline lookup yields CDR1 SQVTM and CDR2 ANQGSEA. CDR3 size: 13 residues. Between the trimmed V and J ends, which lost 4 bases and 1 base, there was a span of 10 bases. CDR3 loop: CSVAQAPQETQYF. The CDR3, as DNA: TGCAGCGTTGCCCAGGCACCCCAAGAGACCCAGTACTTC.

The CDR3: CSAKTAGGYTF. As DNA, the CDR3 is TGCAGTGCTAAAACGGCAGGGGGCTACACCTTC. V and J are TRBV20-1 and TRBJ1-2; D might be TRBD1 (5 bases). Germline V lookup: CDR1 DFQATT, CDR2 SNEGSKA (reference sequence). The CDR3 consists of 11 residues. The V end lost 4 bases, the J end lost 8 bases, and 11 bases lay between the germline ends.

CDR3 nucleotides: TGTGCCAGCAGCTTCGGGACAGGGAGACAAGAGACCCAGTACTTC. This gives the protein CASSFGTGRQETQYF. This chain links TRBV11-3 with TRBJ2-5; 9 bases line up with TRBD1. This CDR3 is built from 15 residues. Unmatched junction bases numbered 4, after V lost 3 bases and J lost 2 bases. Germline CDR1 reads SGHNT; CDR2 reads YENEEA.

The chain has TRBV4-1 and TRBJ1-3; D is perhaps TRBD1 (6 bases). Trimming took 4 bases from V and 8 from J, leaving 15 bases between them. The length of the CDR3 is 14 residues. The V gene's germline CDR1 is MGHRA and CDR2 YSYEKL. The chain's CDR3 is CASSRNSRGDTIYF. The CDR3 nucleotides are TGCGCCAGCAGCCGTAACTCCAGGGGTGACACCATATATTTT.

Of note for this clone: No DNA is shown, since the ends of the CDR3 on it are uncertain; the CDR3 is the one TCRdb lists. V is TRBV5-1 and J is TRBJ1-4. Germline V gene lookup returns CDR1 SGHRS and CDR2 YFSETQ. The CDR3 region is 14 residues in length, termini included. This CDR3 is CASSLDGGMKNCFF.

The CDR3 bases are TGTGCCAGCAGCCCGCAGGGGTCTAGCAATCAGCCCCAGCATTTT. Protein product: CASSPQGSSNQPQHF. The chain is built from TRBV3-1 (or the pseudogene TRBV3-2) and TRBJ1-5; D may be TRBD1 (6 bases). V lost 4 bases and J lost 0, with 10 bases in between. Germline CDR1 reads LGHDT; CDR2 reads YNNKEL (reference sequence). The CDR3 covers 15 residues.

This sequence joins TRBV10-3 and TRBJ1-2; D uncertain. The CDR3 length is 12 residues. The germline V gene encodes CDR1 ENHRY and CDR2 SYGVKD. V lost 6 bases and J lost 13, with 18 bases in between. CDR3 amino acids: CAIRWEGSMCTF. The CDR3 DNA reads TGTGCCATCAGATGGGAGGGCTCTATGTGCACCTTC.

The CDR3 spells CASSQPGLAPADTQYF. CDR3 in DNA: TGTGCCAGCAGCCAACCCGGACTAGCTCCGGCAGATACGCAGTATTTT. V usage is TRBV3-1 (or the pseudogene TRBV3-2) and J usage is TRBJ2-3, with TRBD2 matching over 8 bases. Per germline, CDR1 LGHDT and CDR2 YNNKEL (reference sequence). V lost 2 bases, J lost 4 bases, and 8 bases stayed unmatched. CDR3 length: 16 residues.

The chain carries TRBV27 and TRBJ1-2, with D possibly being TRBD1 (5 bases). This CDR3 is 11 amino acids long. The V end was cut by 8 bases, the J end by 5 bases, with 9 bases between. Germline V gene data show CDR1 as MNHEY and CDR2 as SMNVEV (reference sequence). DNA for the CDR3: TGTGCCAGCTCTCGGGGGTATGGCTACACCTTC. It yields the protein CASSRGYGYTF.

CDR3 residues: CASSSTGIVYEQYF. The CDR3 coding sequence is TGTGCCAGCTCCTCGACAGGGATAGTCTACGAGCAGTACTTC. The rearrangement links TRBV18 to TRBJ2-7; 7 bases are shared with TRBD1. The germline CDR1 and CDR2 sequences are KGHSH and LQKENI. This CDR3 has 14 amino acids. V lost 6 bases to trimming and J lost 3 bases; unmatched junction nucleotides: 8.

This chain joins TRBV12-3 or TRBV12-4 and TRBJ1-1, with D possibly TRBD1 on 6 matching bases. CDR3 length: 13 amino acids. Trimming pared 3 bases from V and 5 bases from J, leaving 10 bases between. Here the CDR3 reads CASSFNRVTEAFF. In DNA form, the CDR3 reads TGTGCCAGCAGTTTTAACAGGGTGACTGAAGCTTTCTTT.

A remark on this clone: At one end, the junction sequence differs from germline, possibly due to a read error. The rearrangement uses TRBV3-1 (or the pseudogene TRBV3-2) and TRBJ1-2; TRBD1 agrees at 8 bases. This CDR3 comprises 14 residues. Germline V lookup: CDR1 LGHDT, CDR2 YNNKEL (reference sequence). CDR3: CASSPSLGTGTRSF. The CDR3, as DNA: TGTGCCAGCAGCCCCTCCTTAGGGACAGGAACTCGATCCTTC.

This sequence joins TRBV9 and TRBJ2-7; possible D gene TRBD2, 6 bases. V gave up 1 base and J gave up 5 bases, with 16 bases separating them. Germline V gene lookup returns CDR1 SGDLS and CDR2 YYNGEE. The CDR3 loop spans 15 amino acids. CDR3 in amino acids: CASSVQTGGRDEQYF. CDR3 coding DNA: TGTGCCAGCAGCGTACAGACCGGGGGTCGCGACGAGCAGTACTTC.

V and J are TRBV28 and TRBJ2-7; TRBD1 matches at 9 bases. The germline V gene has CDR1 MDHEN and CDR2 SYDVKM. The CDR3 loop spans 16 amino acids. The V gene end was trimmed by 6 bases and the J gene end by 2 bases; junction bases not matched to a gene: 11. As DNA, the CDR3 is TGTGCCAGCAGGCCAGGAGGACAGGGGTACACCTACGAGCAGTACTTC. Translating it yields CASRPGGQGYTYEQYF.

This clone was counted once. A much larger clone sits a single nucleotide away, making a read error possible. This sequence joins TRBV7-9 and TRBJ2-3, with TRBD2 matching 8 bases. This CDR3 contains 15 residues. CDR1 and CDR2 from the germline V gene are SEHNR and FQNEAQ (reference sequence). Losses at the gene ends were 0 bases for V and 3 bases for J; bases not matched to a gene: 2. CDR3 residues: CASSLAGTSTDTQYF. As DNA, the CDR3 is TGTGCCAGCAGCTTAGCCGGGACTAGTACAGATACGCAGTATTTT.

The chain uses TRBV25-1 and TRBJ2-7, with 11 bases aligning to TRBD1. The CDR3 covers 15 residues. The J segment lost 0 bases and the V segment lost 6 bases, leaving 4 bases of the junction unmatched. Germline V gene data show CDR1 as MGHDK and CDR2 as SYGVNS. The CDR3 DNA follows: TGTGCCAGCAGCCTAGGGACAGGGGGCTCCTACGAGCAGTACTTC. It specifies CASSLGTGGSYEQYF.

This chain joins TRBV5-1 and TRBJ1-1; TRBD1 matches 8 bases. CDR1 and CDR2 from the germline V gene are SGHRS and YFSETQ. J lost 5 bases, V lost 1 base, and 7 bases had no gene match. The CDR3 is 15 residues long. The DNA for the CDR3 is TGCGCCAGCAGCTTGACCAGACAGGGGAGAACTGAAGCTTTCTTT. It is translated as CASSLTRQGRTEAFF.

The rearrangement uses TRBV10-3 and TRBJ2-7, with D perhaps TRBD2 (6 bases). The CDR3 is 12 amino acids. With 3 bases removed from V and 4 bases from J, the gap between germline ends came to 7 bases. Germline V gene data show CDR1 as ENHRY and CDR2 as SYGVKD. The CDR3 region is CAISDSGYEQYF. CDR3 coding DNA: TGTGCCATCAGTGATAGCGGATACGAGCAGTACTTC.

V is TRBV5-4 and J is TRBJ2-2, with 15 bases that match TRBD2. The germline V gene has CDR1 SGHNT and CDR2 YYREEE (reference sequence). This CDR3 comprises 17 residues. The V gene end was trimmed by 9 bases and the J gene end by 4 bases; junction bases not matched to a gene: 10. The CDR3: CATKGTSGGRGTGELFF. In DNA, the CDR3 is TGTGCCACAAAAGGGACTAGCGGGGGGCGGGGCACCGGGGAGCTGTTTTTT.

In its sample, this clone was seen once. This chain connects TRBV7-2 to TRBJ1-1; the D gene is possibly TRBD1 (6 bases). Deletions cut 0 bases from V and 2 bases from J, with 10 bases between. CDR3 size: 15 residues. In germline, CDR1 is SGHTA, CDR2 FQGNSA. The DNA for the CDR3 is TGTGCCAGCAGCTTAGCGCAGGGGCACAACACTGAAGCTTTCTTT. This encodes CASSLAQGHNTEAFF.

This clone was seen only once. Different DNA sequences within this sample yield the same CDR3. The rearrangement uses TRBV9 and TRBJ1-5, with D possibly being TRBD1 (5 bases). Germline V lookup: CDR1 SGDLS, CDR2 YYNGEE. This CDR3 has 14 residues. V shed 0 bases and J shed 4 bases, with 8 bases lying between them. CDR3: CASSVDGANQPQHF. In nucleotides, the CDR3 is TGTGCCAGCAGCGTAGATGGGGCGAATCAGCCCCAGCATTTT.

V is TRBV28 and J is TRBJ1-3, with 10 nucleotides matching TRBD1. Unmatched junction bases numbered 14, after V lost 6 bases and J lost 9 bases. Germline V CDR1 and CDR2: MDHEN, SYDVKM. This CDR3 is built from 16 residues. The CDR3 region has the DNA TGTGCCAGCAGCCAAACCGGACAGGGGGGTGTAGGCACCATATATTTT. As protein: CASSQTGQGGVGTIYF.

The rearrangement joins TRBV5-1 to TRBJ1-4; 9 positions match TRBD1. Germline assignment: CDR1 SGHRS and CDR2 YFSETQ. The CDR3 runs 15 residues. The trim removed 3 bases at V and 7 bases at J, leaving 7 bases unmatched. CDR3 region: CASSSQGAVGEKLFF. Here the CDR3 DNA reads TGCGCCAGCAGCTCACAGGGGGCGGTTGGTGAAAAACTGTTTTTT.

V and J are TRBV18 and TRBJ1-1; D is perhaps TRBD1 (5 bases). CDR1 and CDR2 (germline): KGHSH, LQKENI. The V end lost 3 bases, the J end lost 3 bases, and 8 bases lay between the germline ends. The CDR3 contains 13 residues. The DNA of the CDR3 is TGTGCCAGCTCACCGGACACCCACACTGAAGCTTTCTTT. It translates to CASSPDTHTEAFF.

V and J are TRBV5-8 and TRBJ2-7; D might be TRBD1 (6 bases). The CDR3 consists of 16 residues. CDR1 is SGHTS, CDR2 YDEGEE, per germline. V dropped 3 bases and J dropped 6 bases, with 22 bases sitting between them. CDR3 sequence (DNA): TGTGCCAGCAGCTCAACACCAGGGGTTATCTCTCGCGAGCAGTACTTC. Amino acid sequence: CASSSTPGVISREQYF.

The chain uses TRBV6-2 or TRBV6-3 and TRBJ1-1; D possibly corresponds to TRBD1 (6 bases). CDR1 is MNHEY and CDR2 is SVGEGT in the germline V gene. V lost 0 bases and J lost 3, with 17 bases in between. The CDR3 covers 17 residues. CDR3 protein: CASSYSTSEGGDTEAFF. In DNA form, the CDR3 reads TGTGCCAGCAGTTACTCTACCTCAGAGGGGGGGGACACTGAAGCTTTCTTT.

The CDR3 DNA follows: TGTGCCAGCTCAATCCCCGGCAAGCGAGCGGGCTACACCTTC. Encoded protein: CASSIPGKRAGYTF. The chain has TRBV28 and TRBJ1-2; D call uncertain. The germline V and J ends were trimmed by 8 bases and 8 bases, with 21 bases remaining between them. The germline V gene has CDR1 MDHEN and CDR2 SYDVKM. The length of the CDR3 is 14 residues.

J is TRBJ1-4 and V is TRBV5-5; perhaps TRBD1 as D (5 bases). V was clipped by 4 bases and J by 2 bases, with 15 bases between them. The CDR3 totals 16 residues. CDR1 is SGHKS and CDR2 is YYEKEE in the germline V gene (reference sequence). CDR3 in amino acids: CASSVLGGTTNEKLFF. The CDR3 DNA sequence: TGTGCCAGCAGCGTTCTGGGGGGTACGACTAATGAAAAACTGTTTTTT.

The chain is built from TRBV29-1 and TRBJ2-1, with a possible D match to TRBD2 (6 bases). The germline V and J ends were trimmed by 3 bases and 3 bases, with 21 bases remaining between them. Germline V gene sequence: CDR1 SQVTM, CDR2 ANQGSEA. The CDR3 runs to 17 residues. The CDR3 is CSVESGVRTLIYNEQFF. The CDR3 DNA sequence: TGCAGCGTTGAGTCGGGGGTTCGTACCCTGATCTACAATGAGCAGTTCTTC.